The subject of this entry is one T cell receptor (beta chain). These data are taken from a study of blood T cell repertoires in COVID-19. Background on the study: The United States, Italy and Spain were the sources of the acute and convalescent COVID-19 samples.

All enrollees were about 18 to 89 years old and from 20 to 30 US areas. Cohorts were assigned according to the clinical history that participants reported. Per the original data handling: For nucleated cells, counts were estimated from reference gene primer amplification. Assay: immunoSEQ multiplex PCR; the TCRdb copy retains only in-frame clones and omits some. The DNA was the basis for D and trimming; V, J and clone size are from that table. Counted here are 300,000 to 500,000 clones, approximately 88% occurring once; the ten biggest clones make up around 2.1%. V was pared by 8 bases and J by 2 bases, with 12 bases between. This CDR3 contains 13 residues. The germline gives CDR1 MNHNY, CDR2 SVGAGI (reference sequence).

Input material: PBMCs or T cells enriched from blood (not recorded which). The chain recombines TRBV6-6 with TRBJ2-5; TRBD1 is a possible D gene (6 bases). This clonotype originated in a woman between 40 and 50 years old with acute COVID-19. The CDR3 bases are TGTGCCAGCCGGACAGACATGCAAGAGACCCAGTACTTC. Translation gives CASRTDMQETQYF.